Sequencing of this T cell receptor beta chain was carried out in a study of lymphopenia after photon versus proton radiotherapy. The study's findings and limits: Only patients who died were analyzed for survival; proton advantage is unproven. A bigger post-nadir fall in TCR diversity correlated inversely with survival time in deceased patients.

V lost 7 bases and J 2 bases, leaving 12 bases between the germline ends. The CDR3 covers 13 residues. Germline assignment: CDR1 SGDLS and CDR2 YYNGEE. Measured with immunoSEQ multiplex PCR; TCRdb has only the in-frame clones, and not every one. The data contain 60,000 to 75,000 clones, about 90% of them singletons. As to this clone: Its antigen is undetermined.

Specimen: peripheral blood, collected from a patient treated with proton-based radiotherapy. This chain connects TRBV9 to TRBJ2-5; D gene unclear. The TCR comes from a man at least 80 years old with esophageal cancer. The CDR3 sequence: CASGRSEQETQYF. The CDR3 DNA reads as TGTGCCAGCGGTCGGTCGGAGCAAGAGACCCAGTACTTC.